A single TCR beta chain is shown here with its context. Its antigen specificity is not known. No much larger clonotype is one base removed from it; base qualities were not supplied. The entry originates in a study of beta chain features in type 1 diabetes (dated by TCRdb to between 2017 and 2018). Concerning the study at large: Patients and healthy donors did not differ in mean age, gender distribution, total cell number or subset yield. A total of approximately 100,000,000 sorted cells were examined across all samples, and the number of cells per subset was strongly correlated with RNA yield. The study compared TCRB repertoires of sorted circulating CD4+ T cell subsets between recently diagnosed type 1 diabetes patients and matched healthy donors. Regulatory and stem cell-like memory subsets were isolated from only 8 patients and roughly 8 healthy donors, whereas naive and central memory subsets came from all 30 or so donors. Broader findings and caveats from the paper: At VDJ recombination sites, type 1 diabetes patients had fewer insertions and more deleted nucleotides, which implies abnormalities in thymic rearrangement. Because cDNA was sequenced instead of genomic DNA, highly expressing activated cells could be over-represented, though the groups showed no difference in activation or CD3 levels. HLA sub-analyses involved small numbers of individuals, so any influence of HLA type on TCRB rearrangement remained unresolved. PCR might favor shorter templates, but patient and control samples were amplified and corrected together, so any skew would affect both groups equally. Type 1 diabetes patients showed a moderate but significant shortening of TCRB CDR3 length in all four CD4+ subsets. Naive, central memory and regulatory TCRB repertoires appeared to be more alike among patients than among healthy donors.

From each donor, a single peripheral blood sample of approximately 0.11 L on average was drawn into heparinised tubes. Naive, central memory, regulatory and stem cell-like memory CD4+ T cells were sorted on a BD FACSAria II using a panel including CD45RO, CCR7, CD25, CD127, CD95 and CD27. All sorted populations exceeded 98% purity. PBMCs were isolated immediately by Lymphoprep density gradient centrifugation and stained directly without culture. So that batch effects would be minimized, each experiment stained and sorted samples in pairs, pairing one healthy donor with one patient. V ends up 5 bases short and J 6 bases short, with an unmatched junction base count of 6. The CDR3 covers 15 residues, taking in both the cysteine and the phenylalanine. Just the 45-base CDR3 DNA is kept, in frame starting at base 1. The CDR1 and CDR2 encoded by the germline V gene (reference sequence) are SGHNT and YYREEE.

All of the isolated RNA was reverse transcribed with the High Capacity cDNA Reverse Transcription Kit, so expressed TCRB transcripts were sequenced. Deep immunoSEQ sequencing was applied to naive, central memory and regulatory T cell samples, giving an average of roughly 3.6 million total reads per sample. After sorted cells were lysed in RLT buffer, RNA was extracted with DNase-treated RNeasy Micro or Mini kits, with the choice depending on cell number. To prevent cross-contamination, every cell subset was processed on its own, while patient and healthy donor samples were processed together. TCRB sequences were amplified from cDNA with the immunoSEQ multiplex PCR, producing 87-bp fragments spanning the CDR3 region. Sequencing of the amplicons was performed on the Illumina HiSeq platform. The published analysis was carried out like this. Synthetic template baselines were used to correct PCR bias computationally, reads within Hamming distance 2 were collapsed together, and singletons that could not be merged were discarded. Reads were aligned against IMGT to assign V, D and J genes, CDR3 length and insertions or deletions at six rearrangement sites. Within each subset, clonotype counts were normalized to the number of sorted cells before true diversity and Gini coefficients were calculated with the tcR R package. The overlap coefficient, calculated on TCRB nucleotide sequences, was used to quantify repertoire sharing. Out-of-frame TCRB sequences from naive cells were analyzed as a proxy for the pre-selection repertoire. As stored in TCRdb, this immuneACCESS dataset retains in-frame rearrangements with V and J assigned. A fraction of the clones does not appear; measured against another copy, unresolved V genes explain less than half of the discrepancy, and the remainder lacks a known reason. V and J calls and clone size come straight from that table; D and trimming were deduced from the DNA. The sample data list hundreds of thousands of clones, and 13% of these were observed just once. The top ten clonotypes cover approximately 0.021% of the sample.

What was sequenced was naive CD4+ T cells from blood. According to the study, the label for this sample's cell subset or site signals: true naive CD4+ T cells. The clonotype originates from a man between 18 and 35 years old with type 1 diabetes. The V gene is TRBV5-4 and the J gene is TRBJ2-1; 12 bases in the junction line up with TRBD1. CDR3 protein: CASRRPGQGANEQFF. The nucleotide sequence is given as TGTGCCAGCAGGCGTCCGGGACAGGGGGCCAATGAGCAGTTCTTC.